A selection of T cell receptor beta chains follows, all from one sample in a study of cytomegalovirus exposure and HLA in healthy donors. Method: immunoSEQ multiplex PCR; TCRdb's copy keeps in-frame clones and lacks some. Here the sample table reports roughly 77,000 clones. The source material was PBMCs. These receptors came from a man between 25 and 39 years old in good health and CMV-seronegative. CDR3s include the opening cysteine and the closing phenylalanine or tryptophan. The order of the fields is D gene, J gene, V gene, CDR3 length, CDR3 protein, CDR3 DNA. The D gene is left open where the match is weak.

- TRBJ2-7 TRBV2 14 CASSDLQGPYEQYF TGTGCCAGCAGTGATCTCCAGGGTCCCTACGAGCAGTACTTC
- TRBJ2-1 TRBV6-5 15 CASSFTPGGYNEQFF TGTGCCAGCAGTTTTACCCCCGGGGGTTACAATGAGCAGTTCTTC
- TRBJ1-1 TRBV14 13 CASSQGPDTEAFF TGTGCCAGCAGCCAAGGGCCAGACACTGAAGCTTTCTTT
TRBD1 TRBJ1-1 TRBV7-6 16 CATQGQGGFLSTEAFF TGTGCCACCCAGGGACAGGGTGGGTTTCTTAGCACTGAAGCTTTCTTT
- TRBJ1-2 TRBV10-3 14 CAISSGGGRYGYTF TGTGCCATCAGTTCGGGCGGGGGGAGGTATGGCTACACCTTC
TRBD1 TRBJ1-2 TRBV7-8 16 CASSLVGQGVNYGYTF TGTGCCAGCAGCTTAGTTGGACAGGGAGTTAACTATGGCTACACCTTC
TRBD2 TRBJ2-7 TRBV6-6 16 CASSYSGLAGGGEQYF TGTGCCAGCAGTTATTCGGGACTAGCGGGAGGTGGGGAGCAGTACTTC
TRBD2 TRBJ2-7 TRBV9 15 CASSPSGTSPTEQYF TGTGCCAGCAGCCCGAGCGGGACTAGTCCCACCGAGCAGTACTTC
TRBD1 TRBJ1-1 TRBV6-5 16 CASSYDDRGFTTEAFF TGTGCCAGCAGTTACGATGACAGGGGGTTTACCACTGAAGCTTTCTTT
- TRBJ2-1 TRBV7-9 12 CARSGSGNEQFF TGTGCCCGAAGTGGTAGCGGCAATGAGCAGTTCTTC
- TRBJ2-4 TRBV4-2 15 CASSQGGDSKNIQYF TGTGCCAGCAGCCAAGGCGGAGATTCCAAAAACATTCAGTACTTC
TRBD1 TRBJ1-4 TRBV30 16 CATTGTVLATNEKLFF TGTGCTACAACCGGGACAGTCCTTGCAACTAATGAAAAACTGTTTTTT
- TRBJ2-1 TRBV6-1 12 CASSERGYEQFF TGTGCCAGCAGTGAAAGGGGCTATGAGCAGTTCTTC
TRBD2 TRBJ2-7 TRBV19 15 CASTRTSGTSYEQYF TGTGCCAGTACCAGGACTAGCGGGACCTCCTACGAGCAGTACTTC
- TRBJ1-5 TRBV4-1 15 CASSQDWRSNQPQHF TGCGCCAGCAGCCAAGATTGGAGGTCCAATCAGCCCCAGCATTTT
- TRBJ2-3 TRBV5-8 15 CASSLFAVEPDTQYF TGTGCCAGCAGCTTGTTCGCGGTGGAGCCAGATACGCAGTATTTT
TRBD1 TRBJ2-5 TRBV5-1 15 CASSRDRAKVETQYF TGCGCCAGCAGCCGGGACAGGGCTAAGGTAGAGACCCAGTACTTC
- TRBJ2-5 TRBV5-6 14 CASSLDRESGTQYF TGTGCCAGCAGCTTGGACAGGGAGTCGGGGACCCAGTACTTC
- TRBJ1-2 TRBV19 14 CASSIMRAYYGYTF TGTGCCAGTAGTATAATGCGGGCCTACTATGGCTACACCTTC
- TRBJ2-7 TRBV6-6 14 CARPGRPKTYEQYF TGTGCCAGGCCTGGGCGACCCAAAACCTACGAGCAGTACTTC
TRBD1 TRBJ1-6 TRBV2 14 CATTTGTGEPPLHF TGTGCCACTACTACCGGGACAGGGGAGCCACCCCTCCACTTT
- TRBJ1-5 TRBV7-2 13 CASSLLRNQPQHF TGTGCCAGCAGCTTACTTCGCAATCAGCCCCAGCATTTT